This entry lists 12 T cell receptor beta chains sequenced from one sample in a study of vaccination effects on CD4 cells after COVID-19. Antigens of these TCRs are unknown. Antigen-specific CD4+ T cells were first expanded with viral peptide pools by the ViraFEST assay and only then sequenced. When around 10 days of culture had elapsed, CD4+ T cells were isolated. Vaccine administered to participants consisted of two doses of either BNT162b2 or mRNA-1273. Assay: immunoSEQ multiplex PCR; the TCRdb copy retains only in-frame clones and omits some. The profile shows around 32,000 clones, about 70% of them singletons. Sequenced material: CD4+ T cells from PBMCs cultured with HCoV-229E spike peptides, taken after COVID-19 vaccination. The receptors here all came from a human donor who received a COVID-19 vaccine.

The J gene is TRBJ1-2, the V gene TRBV5-5; D call uncertain. This CDR3 has 14 amino acids. The germline V and J ends were trimmed by 4 bases and 2 bases, with 12 bases remaining between them. Germline loops: CDR1 SGHKS, CDR2 YYEKEE (reference sequence). CDR3: CASSPGRANYGYTF. CDR3 in DNA: TGTGCCAGCAGCCCCGGTAGAGCCAACTATGGCTACACCTTC.

The chain couples TRBV5-6 to TRBJ2-7; the match to TRBD2 covers 14 bases. Trimming removed 4 bases from V and 2 bases from J; junction bases left unmatched: 14. This CDR3 is built from 19 residues. The germline CDR1 and CDR2 sequences are SGHDT and YYEEEE. CDR3 sequence: CASSHGGLAGVFGPYEQYF. CDR3 bases: TGTGCCAGCAGCCACGGGGGACTAGCGGGAGTCTTCGGCCCCTACGAGCAGTACTTC.

V and J are TRBV30 and TRBJ2-3, with D unresolved. V was cut by 3 bases and J by 1 base, with 11 bases left in between. The CDR3 runs to 14 residues. Looked up from germline, CDR1 is GTSNPN and CDR2 is SVGIG (reference sequence). The DNA for the CDR3 is TGTGCCTGGAGCAAGAACCGGGGCACAGATACGCAGTATTTT. Residues: CAWSKNRGTDTQYF.

CDR3 DNA: TGTGCCAGCAGCCAGGGCTTAAAAGAGACCCAGTACTTC. Protein product: CASSQGLKETQYF. The chain recombines TRBV3-1 (or the pseudogene TRBV3-2) with TRBJ2-5; no reliable D call. Germline loops: CDR1 LGHDT, CDR2 YNNKEL (reference sequence). V lost 3 bases to trimming and J lost 3 bases, with 8 bases between them. This CDR3 spans 13 amino acids.

This clone was observed a single time. The chain recombines TRBV6-5 with TRBJ2-6; unclear D gene. Between the trimmed V and J ends, which lost 1 base and 1 base, there was a span of 2 bases. Germline-derived CDR1 and CDR2 are MNHEY and SVGAGI. This CDR3 region has 14 residues. The CDR3 is CASSYLSGANVLTF. In nucleotides, the CDR3 is TGTGCCAGCAGTTACTTGTCTGGGGCCAACGTCCTGACTTTC.

This rearrangement joins TRBV29-1 to TRBJ2-7; TRBD2 agrees at 15 bases. This CDR3 has 14 residues. Germline V gene lookup returns CDR1 SQVTM and CDR2 ANQGSEA. Trimming at V came to 4 bases and at J to 6 bases, leaving 4 bases not matched to a gene. CDR3 residues: CSVGTSGGAIEQYF. CDR3 nucleotides: TGCAGCGTTGGGACTAGCGGGGGGGCGATCGAGCAGTACTTC.

The gene calls are TRBV6-4 and TRBJ2-1; 7 positions match TRBD1. The ends lost 4 bases at V and 6 bases at J; junction bases unmatched: 12. CDR1 and CDR2 from the germline V gene are MRHNA and SNTAGT. The CDR3 is 16 residues long. The CDR3, as DNA: TGTGCCAGCAGTGGCGTACCGGGACAGCGAATCAATGAGCAGTTCTTC. Translation: CASSGVPGQRINEQFF.

The chain recombines TRBV3-1 (or the pseudogene TRBV3-2) with TRBJ1-6; D gene unclear. The V end was cut by 1 base, the J end by 6 bases, with 13 bases between. Looked up from germline, CDR1 is LGHDT and CDR2 is YNNKEL (reference sequence). This CDR3 spans 16 amino acids. For the CDR3, the DNA is TGTGCCAGCAGCCAAGGGCAGGCGATCATTAATTCACCCCTCCACTTT. This translates into CASSQGQAIINSPLHF.

The chain recombines TRBV5-1 with TRBJ2-1; D gene ambiguous. Germline CDR1 and CDR2: SGHRS and YFSETQ. The CDR3 has 15 residues. V was clipped by 1 base and J by 8 bases, with 16 bases between them. The CDR3 bases are TGCGCCAGCAGCTTGAGGGCAAACGGAATCGATGAGCAGTTCTTC. Translating it yields CASSLRANGIDEQFF. Full variable domain (outside the CDR3, taken from reference TRBV5-1 and TRBJ2-1): KAGVTQTPRYLIKTRGQQVTLSCSPISGHRSVSWYQQTPGQGLQFLFEYFSETQRNKGNFPGRFSGRQFSNSRSEMNVSTLELGDSALYLCASSLRANGIDEQFFGPGTRLTVL.

This chain joins TRBV7-8 and TRBJ1-4; no clear D. V lost 2 bases and J 10 bases, leaving 11 bases between the germline ends. The CDR3 extends over 13 amino acids. Per germline, CDR1 SGHVS and CDR2 FQNEAQ. The CDR3 DNA reads TGTGCCAGCAGCTTACGGGGTCGGGGAAAACTGTTTTTT. Translation: CASSLRGRGKLFF.

The gene calls are TRBV24-1 and TRBJ1-2; D remains ambiguous. With 4 bases removed from V and 3 bases from J, the gap between germline ends came to 8 bases. Germline CDR1 reads KGHDR; CDR2 reads SFDVKD. This CDR3 is 13 amino acids long. Here the CDR3 DNA reads TGTGCCACCAGTGACTCCTTCGACTATGGCTACACCTTC. Translated: CATSDSFDYGYTF.

V is TRBV18 and J is TRBJ1-3; D not resolved. CDR3 length equals 16 residues. The V gene's germline CDR1 is KGHSH and CDR2 LQKENI. Trimming cost V 6 bases and J 0 bases, with 15 bases left between them. The CDR3 region has the DNA TGTGCCAGCTCCCCCTATGATGGTTTCTCTGGAAACACCATATATTTT. Translation gives CASSPYDGFSGNTIYF.